The rows below give T cell receptor beta chains drawn from one sample of a study of blood T cell repertoires in COVID-19. Sequenced by immunoSEQ multiplex PCR; TCRdb stores in-frame clones only, minus some. The sample lists 350,000 to 450,000 clones; around 87% were seen once. Sequences were obtained from peripheral blood. The source of these receptors is a human donor in a cohort sampled during active COVID-19. Both conserved end residues are part of each CDR3. Fields, in order: V gene, clone size, D gene, J gene, CDR3 protein, CDR3 DNA. A D gene is named only where the DNA matches it firmly. The size of a clone is reported for some rows only, either as once, few or many, or as a class for expanded clones.

v_call: TRBV20-1
clone_size: -
d_call: -
j_call: TRBJ2-7
cdr3_aa: CSARDFREQYF
cdr3_nt: TGCAGTGCTAGAGATTTCCGGGAGCAGTACTTC

v_call: TRBV3-1/TRBV3-2
clone_size: -
d_call: TRBD1
j_call: TRBJ1-6
cdr3_aa: CASSQWGTVFNNSPLHF
cdr3_nt: TGTGCCAGCAGCCAATGGGGGACAGTTTTTAATAATTCACCCCTCCACTTT

v_call: TRBV5-1
clone_size: -
d_call: -
j_call: TRBJ2-1
cdr3_aa: CASSLSPDSPYNEQFF
cdr3_nt: TGCGCCAGCAGCTTATCACCAGACAGTCCCTACAATGAGCAGTTCTTC

v_call: TRBV7-6
clone_size: -
d_call: TRBD1
j_call: TRBJ2-7
cdr3_aa: CASSPQVTGQGFEQYF
cdr3_nt: TGTGCCAGCAGCCCTCAGGTAACCGGACAGGGTTTCGAGCAGTACTTC

v_call: TRBV10-3
clone_size: -
d_call: TRBD2
j_call: TRBJ2-1
cdr3_aa: CAIGKAGGPGVNNEQFF
cdr3_nt: TGTGCCATCGGCAAGGCGGGAGGGCCGGGCGTGAACAATGAGCAGTTCTTC

v_call: TRBV3-1/TRBV3-2
clone_size: -
d_call: TRBD2
j_call: TRBJ2-3
cdr3_aa: CASSQDRQRGWTDTQYF
cdr3_nt: TGTGCCAGCAGCCAAGATCGACAGCGGGGGTGGACAGATACGCAGTATTTT

v_call: TRBV19
clone_size: -
d_call: -
j_call: TRBJ1-1
cdr3_aa: CASSDPWRDDEAFF
cdr3_nt: TGTGCCAGTAGTGACCCCTGGAGAGATGATGAAGCTTTCTTT

v_call: TRBV5-4
clone_size: -
d_call: TRBD2
j_call: TRBJ2-1
cdr3_aa: CASSLPGGYNEQFF
cdr3_nt: TGTGCCAGCAGCTTGCCGGGGGGGTACAATGAGCAGTTCTTC

v_call: TRBV5-1
clone_size: once
d_call: TRBD1
j_call: TRBJ2-2
cdr3_aa: CASSPGTVNTGELFF
cdr3_nt: TGCGCCAGCAGCCCCGGGACAGTGAACACCGGGGAGCTGTTTTTT

v_call: TRBV21-1
clone_size: -
d_call: -
j_call: TRBJ2-1
cdr3_aa: CASSKMEASSYNEQFF
cdr3_nt: TGTGCCAGCAGCAAAATGGAGGCTAGCTCCTACAATGAGCAGTTCTTC

v_call: TRBV19
clone_size: -
d_call: -
j_call: TRBJ1-4
cdr3_aa: CASSISPGRHPTNEKLFF
cdr3_nt: TGTGCCAGTAGTATCTCGCCAGGGCGCCACCCAACTAATGAAAAACTGTTTTTT

v_call: TRBV2
clone_size: -
d_call: TRBD1
j_call: TRBJ2-1
cdr3_aa: CASRTWDRRTTYNEQFF
cdr3_nt: TGTGCCAGCAGAACCTGGGACAGACGAACTACCTACAATGAGCAGTTCTTC

v_call: TRBV11-2
clone_size: once
d_call: -
j_call: TRBJ2-7
cdr3_aa: CASSQLPPGQITYEQYF
cdr3_nt: TGTGCCAGCAGCCAATTACCACCGGGACAAATAACCTACGAGCAGTACTTC

v_call: TRBV6-4
clone_size: -
d_call: TRBD2
j_call: TRBJ2-7
cdr3_aa: CASSVLAGGSEQYF
cdr3_nt: TGTGCCAGCAGTGTACTAGCGGGAGGGAGCGAGCAGTACTTC

v_call: TRBV4-1
clone_size: -
d_call: TRBD1
j_call: TRBJ2-7
cdr3_aa: CASSQDPSTGEAYEQYF
cdr3_nt: TGCGCCAGCAGCCAAGACCCCTCGACAGGGGAGGCCTACGAGCAGTACTTC

v_call: TRBV23-1
clone_size: -
d_call: -
j_call: TRBJ1-1
cdr3_aa: CASSQSGSGGNTEAFF
cdr3_nt: TGCGCCAGCAGTCAATCTGGGTCCGGGGGGAACACTGAAGCTTTCTTT

v_call: TRBV20-1
clone_size: -
d_call: -
j_call: TRBJ2-3
cdr3_aa: CSASRSGNTQYF
cdr3_nt: TGCAGTGCTAGTCGGTCCGGGAATACGCAGTATTTT

v_call: TRBV7-9
clone_size: -
d_call: -
j_call: TRBJ2-3
cdr3_aa: CASSPRFNADTQYF
cdr3_nt: TGTGCCAGCAGCCCCCGCTTCAATGCGGATACGCAGTATTTT

v_call: TRBV2
clone_size: -
d_call: -
j_call: TRBJ2-3
cdr3_aa: CASRETTDTQYF
cdr3_nt: TGTGCCAGCAGGGAGACTACAGATACGCAGTATTTT

v_call: TRBV19
clone_size: -
d_call: -
j_call: TRBJ1-2
cdr3_aa: CASSRYGKTGTDYGYTF
cdr3_nt: TGTGCCAGTAGTAGGTATGGTAAGACAGGAACAGACTATGGCTACACCTTC

v_call: TRBV24-1
clone_size: -
d_call: -
j_call: TRBJ2-3
cdr3_aa: CATSSFDTQYF
cdr3_nt: TGTGCCACCAGTTCTTTCGATACGCAGTATTTT

v_call: TRBV24-1
clone_size: few
d_call: TRBD2
j_call: TRBJ2-1
cdr3_aa: CATSDDLAGGRYNEQFF
cdr3_nt: TGTGCCACCAGTGATGATTTAGCGGGAGGGAGGTACAATGAGCAGTTCTTC

v_call: TRBV6-1
clone_size: -
d_call: -
j_call: TRBJ2-1
cdr3_aa: CASSEPWGDEQFF
cdr3_nt: TGTGCCAGCAGTGAACCCTGGGGGGATGAGCAGTTCTTC

v_call: TRBV19
clone_size: -
d_call: TRBD1
j_call: TRBJ2-2
cdr3_aa: CASMTGDPGELFF
cdr3_nt: TGTGCCAGTATGACAGGGGATCCCGGGGAGCTGTTTTTT

v_call: TRBV4-1
clone_size: -
d_call: TRBD1
j_call: TRBJ2-5
cdr3_aa: CASSRRDRDQETQYF
cdr3_nt: TGCGCCAGCAGCCGACGGGACAGGGACCAAGAGACCCAGTACTTC

v_call: TRBV30
clone_size: -
d_call: -
j_call: TRBJ1-3
cdr3_aa: CAWRGGAITSLRNTIYF
cdr3_nt: TGTGCCTGGAGGGGGGGGGCGATTACGTCCCTTCGGAACACCATATATTTT

v_call: TRBV18
clone_size: -
d_call: TRBD1
j_call: TRBJ2-7
cdr3_aa: CASSPGQGLYEQYF
cdr3_nt: TGTGCCAGCTCACCGGGACAGGGACTCTACGAGCAGTACTTC

v_call: TRBV24-1
clone_size: -
d_call: TRBD1
j_call: TRBJ2-1
cdr3_aa: CAPPPVIGTGSNYSTYNEQFF
cdr3_nt: TGTGCCCCGCCCCCTGTAATCGGGACAGGCTCTAACTACTCAACCTACAATGAGCAGTTCTTC

v_call: TRBV25-1
clone_size: few
d_call: TRBD1
j_call: TRBJ1-3
cdr3_aa: CASSDGTAGNTIYF
cdr3_nt: TGTGCCAGCAGTGACGGGACAGCTGGAAACACCATATATTTT

v_call: TRBV27
clone_size: few
d_call: TRBD2
j_call: TRBJ2-1
cdr3_aa: CASSPTSGGAYNEQFF
cdr3_nt: TGTGCCAGCAGTCCAACTAGCGGGGGGGCGTACAATGAGCAGTTCTTC

v_call: TRBV28
clone_size: few
d_call: -
j_call: TRBJ2-7
cdr3_aa: CASRSGQYEQYF
cdr3_nt: TGTGCCAGCAGATCGGGACAATACGAGCAGTACTTC

v_call: TRBV3-1/TRBV3-2
clone_size: many
d_call: TRBD2
j_call: TRBJ2-3
cdr3_aa: CASSHGATSGPSTDTQYF
cdr3_nt: TGTGCCAGCAGCCACGGAGCCACTAGCGGCCCTAGCACAGATACGCAGTATTTT

v_call: TRBV5-1
clone_size: once
d_call: TRBD1
j_call: TRBJ1-1
cdr3_aa: CASSLRQGENTEAFF
cdr3_nt: TGCGCCAGCAGCTTAAGACAGGGGGAGAACACTGAAGCTTTCTTT

v_call: TRBV7-9
clone_size: -
d_call: TRBD1
j_call: TRBJ2-1
cdr3_aa: CASSLGQGARGEQFF
cdr3_nt: TGTGCCAGCAGCTTAGGCCAGGGGGCTAGGGGTGAGCAGTTCTTC

v_call: TRBV27
clone_size: -
d_call: TRBD1
j_call: TRBJ1-4
cdr3_aa: CASSPYRITTGREKLFF
cdr3_nt: TGTGCCAGCAGTCCATACCGTATCACGACAGGGCGTGAAAAACTGTTTTTT

v_call: TRBV19
clone_size: -
d_call: TRBD1
j_call: TRBJ1-2
cdr3_aa: CASSPRDRPRTGYTF
cdr3_nt: TGTGCCAGTAGTCCGAGGGACAGGCCCCGAACGGGCTACACCTTC

v_call: TRBV5-5
clone_size: -
d_call: -
j_call: TRBJ2-7
cdr3_aa: CASSFKPTGEGYEQYF
cdr3_nt: TGTGCCAGCAGCTTCAAACCGACAGGGGAGGGATACGAGCAGTACTTC

v_call: TRBV28
clone_size: -
d_call: -
j_call: TRBJ1-1
cdr3_aa: CASSLPRTSRGTEAFF
cdr3_nt: TGTGCCAGCAGTTTGCCCCGGACGTCTCGGGGCACTGAAGCTTTCTTT

v_call: TRBV19
clone_size: -
d_call: -
j_call: TRBJ1-6
cdr3_aa: CASSTVSSYNSPLHF
cdr3_nt: TGTGCCAGTAGCACAGTGAGCTCCTATAATTCACCCCTCCACTTT

v_call: TRBV19
clone_size: -
d_call: TRBD1
j_call: TRBJ2-7
cdr3_aa: CATGGRTGISREQYF
cdr3_nt: TGTGCCACCGGGGGACGGACAGGGATTTCAAGAGAGCAGTACTTC

v_call: TRBV11-2
clone_size: -
d_call: TRBD1
j_call: TRBJ1-1
cdr3_aa: CASSFDREHTEAFF
cdr3_nt: TGTGCCAGCAGCTTCGACAGGGAGCACACTGAAGCTTTCTTT

v_call: TRBV10-3
clone_size: -
d_call: -
j_call: TRBJ2-2
cdr3_aa: CAISDSPRNTGELFF
cdr3_nt: TGTGCCATCAGTGACTCTCCTAGGAACACCGGGGAGCTGTTTTTT

v_call: TRBV14
clone_size: -
d_call: TRBD2
j_call: TRBJ2-5
cdr3_aa: CASSQVLRTSGRTSETQYF
cdr3_nt: TGTGCCAGCAGCCAAGTCCTACGCACTAGCGGGAGGACGTCGGAGACCCAGTACTTC

v_call: TRBV11-3
clone_size: -
d_call: -
j_call: TRBJ2-2
cdr3_aa: CASSSLPGASGELFF
cdr3_nt: TGTGCCAGCAGCTCTCTTCCAGGGGCCAGCGGGGAGCTGTTTTTT

v_call: TRBV19
clone_size: -
d_call: -
j_call: TRBJ2-5
cdr3_aa: CASSIAGTSQETQYF
cdr3_nt: TGTGCCAGTAGTATTGCTGGGACTTCTCAAGAGACCCAGTACTTC

v_call: TRBV10-1
clone_size: -
d_call: -
j_call: TRBJ2-1
cdr3_aa: CATPSAALYNEQFF
cdr3_nt: TGCGCCACCCCGTCCGCGGCTCTTTACAATGAGCAGTTCTTC

v_call: TRBV6-6
clone_size: -
d_call: -
j_call: TRBJ2-3
cdr3_aa: CASSLLLGHTDTQYF
cdr3_nt: TGTGCCAGCAGCCTACTCCTTGGGCACACAGATACGCAGTATTTT

v_call: TRBV2
clone_size: -
d_call: -
j_call: TRBJ2-6
cdr3_aa: CASSRTGSGANVLTF
cdr3_nt: TGTGCCAGCAGTCGAACAGGCTCTGGGGCCAACGTCCTGACTTTC

v_call: TRBV4-1
clone_size: -
d_call: -
j_call: TRBJ2-1
cdr3_aa: CASSHPQGATAYNEQFF
cdr3_nt: TGCGCCAGCAGCCATCCCCAAGGGGCCACGGCCTACAATGAGCAGTTCTTC

v_call: TRBV18
clone_size: -
d_call: -
j_call: TRBJ1-1
cdr3_aa: CASSPRDQGLDTEAFF
cdr3_nt: TGTGCCAGCTCACCACGAGACCAGGGTCTCGACACTGAAGCTTTCTTT

v_call: TRBV6-2/TRBV6-3
clone_size: -
d_call: -
j_call: TRBJ2-7
cdr3_aa: CASSRDSGFYEQYF
cdr3_nt: TGTGCCAGCAGCCGGGACAGCGGGTTCTACGAGCAGTACTTC

v_call: TRBV3-1/TRBV3-2
clone_size: -
d_call: -
j_call: TRBJ2-1
cdr3_aa: CASSQSVNEQFF
cdr3_nt: TGTGCCAGCAGCCAATCAGTCAATGAGCAGTTCTTC

v_call: TRBV5-6
clone_size: -
d_call: TRBD2
j_call: TRBJ2-7
cdr3_aa: CASSSGLAGAYEQYF
cdr3_nt: TGTGCCAGCAGCTCCGGACTAGCGGGAGCCTACGAGCAGTACTTC

v_call: TRBV9
clone_size: -
d_call: TRBD2
j_call: TRBJ2-2
cdr3_aa: CASSAMGSGSYTGELFF
cdr3_nt: TGTGCCAGCAGCGCAATGGGTAGCGGGAGCTACACCGGGGAGCTGTTTTTT

v_call: TRBV3-1/TRBV3-2
clone_size: -
d_call: TRBD2
j_call: TRBJ2-1
cdr3_aa: CASSQGIGEGEQFF
cdr3_nt: TGTGCCAGCAGCCAAGGAATAGGGGAGGGTGAGCAGTTCTTC

v_call: TRBV2
clone_size: -
d_call: TRBD1
j_call: TRBJ2-5
cdr3_aa: CASSVGTGGGETQYF
cdr3_nt: TGTGCCAGCAGTGTCGGGACAGGGGGCGGGGAGACCCAGTACTTC

v_call: TRBV5-1
clone_size: once
d_call: TRBD1
j_call: TRBJ1-3
cdr3_aa: CASSLTGGPLSSGNTIYF
cdr3_nt: TGCGCCAGCAGCCTCACAGGGGGCCCCCTCTCCTCTGGAAACACCATATATTTT